One sample yielded the 23 T cell receptor beta chains listed below, sequenced in a study of blood T cell repertoires in COVID-19. Data came from immunoSEQ multiplex PCR; TCRdb stores just in-frame clones and leaves some out. This repertoire shows hundreds of thousands of clones, nearly 90% found once; its top ten account for about 1%. The sample taken for sequencing was PBMCs or T cells enriched from blood (not recorded which). These TCRs come from a woman younger than 45 who had recovered from COVID-19.

This clone was picked up one time. The chain has TRBV4-2 and TRBJ2-5, with 10 bases lining up with TRBD2. Germline CDR1 reads LGHNA; CDR2 reads YNFKEQ. The CDR3 spans 14 residues. J gave up 5 bases and V 4 bases, and 4 bases lay outside the gene matches. The CDR3 sequence is CASSPSGRMETQYF. DNA of the CDR3: TGTGCCAGCAGCCCTAGCGGGAGAATGGAGACCCAGTACTTC.

V usage is TRBV9 and J usage is TRBJ1-6; a possible D gene is TRBD1 (5 bases). Between the trimmed V and J ends, which lost 0 bases and 8 bases, there was a span of 12 bases. Germline V gene lookup returns CDR1 SGDLS and CDR2 YYNGEE. This CDR3 spans 15 amino acids. The CDR3 is CASSVGWGGDSPLHF. DNA of the CDR3: TGTGCCAGCAGCGTAGGGTGGGGAGGGGATTCACCCCTCCACTTT. The whole variable domain, filled in from reference TRBV9 and TRBJ1-6, reads DSGVTQTPKHLITATGQRVTLRCSPRSGDLSVYWYQQSLDQGLQFLIQYYNGEERAKGNILERFSAQQFPDLHSELNLSSLELGDSALYFCASSVGWGGDSPLHFGNGTRLTVT.

Notes on this clone: The sample carries other DNA sequences with the same CDR3. The chain carries TRBV10-3 and TRBJ1-5; 10 nucleotides align to TRBD1. V trimming: 3 bases; J trimming: 2 bases; junction bases outside the gene matches: 4. CDR3 size: 16 residues. From germline, CDR1 is ENHRY and CDR2 SYGVKD. The CDR3 is CAISDPGTGGNQPQHF. The DNA of the CDR3 is TGTGCCATCAGTGACCCAGGGACAGGGGGCAATCAGCCCCAGCATTTT.

The chain couples TRBV24-1 to TRBJ1-2; D gene ambiguous. V dropped 2 bases and J dropped 8 bases, with 8 bases sitting between them. Germline-derived CDR1 and CDR2 are KGHDR and SFDVKD. CDR3 length equals 12 residues. CDR3 in amino acids: CATSDSKRGYTF. In DNA form, the CDR3 reads TGTGCCACCAGTGATTCCAAGCGGGGCTACACCTTC.

This clone is a singleton in its sample. This chain joins TRBV7-9 and TRBJ2-4; tentative D call: TRBD2 (5 bases). Germline-derived CDR1 and CDR2 are SEHNR and FQNEAQ (reference sequence). V lost 1 base and J 9 bases, leaving 7 bases between the germline ends. This CDR3 is built from 12 residues. CDR3 protein: CASSLDEGIQYF. CDR3 nucleotides: TGTGCCAGCAGCTTAGACGAGGGCATTCAGTACTTC.

The chain uses TRBV6-4 and TRBJ2-3, with 9 bases fitting TRBD2. With V trimmed by 4 bases and J by 4 bases, 3 bases remained unmatched. CDR1 and CDR2 (germline): MRHNA, SNTAGT. This CDR3 region has 14 residues. DNA for the CDR3: TGTGCCAGCAGTGTCGGCGGGGGGGCAGATACGCAGTATTTT. This encodes CASSVGGGADTQYF.

The genes are TRBV5-1 and TRBJ1-6; D is unresolved. The CDR3 has 16 amino acids. The V gene lost 0 bases and the J gene lost 10 bases, with 17 bases spanning the gap. Germline CDR1 SGHRS, CDR2 YFSETQ. DNA for the CDR3: TGCGCCAGCAGCTTGGAGGGTGGGAGACTTGGATCACCCCTCCACTTT. It is translated as CASSLEGGRLGSPLHF.

This clone was observed a handful of times. The V call is TRBV18, the J call TRBJ1-6; 9 bases are a match to TRBD1. V lost 2 bases to trimming and J lost 8 bases; unmatched junction nucleotides: 4. This CDR3 contains 15 residues. The germline V gene encodes CDR1 KGHSH and CDR2 LQKENI. The CDR3 loop is CASSPTGGADSPLHF. CDR3 nucleotide sequence: TGTGCCAGCTCACCAACAGGGGGCGCGGATTCACCCCTCCACTTT.

V and J are TRBV28 and TRBJ1-1; D not resolved. The V end was cut by 6 bases, the J end by 5 bases, with 4 bases between. The CDR3 has 10 residues. Germline CDR1 reads MDHEN; CDR2 reads SYDVKM. The CDR3 reads CASSRTEAFF. CDR3 sequence (DNA): TGTGCCAGCAGCCGTACTGAAGCTTTCTTT. The whole variable domain, filled in from reference TRBV28 and TRBJ1-1, reads DVKVTQSSRYLVKRTGEKVFLECVQDMDHENMFWYRQDPGLGLRLIYFSYDVKMKEKGDIPEGYSVSREKKERFSLILESASTNQTSMYLCASSRTEAFFGQGTRLTVV.

The rearrangement uses TRBV21-1 and TRBJ2-1; the table calls TRBD2, which could not be checked here. TRBV21-1 is a known pseudogene. The CDR3 extends over 17 amino acids. The CDR3, as DNA: TGTGCCAGCAGCAGCCACCGGGAACCGGGCTCCTACAATGAGCAGTTCTTC. It specifies CASSSHREPGSYNEQFF.

DNA of the CDR3: TGTGCCAGCAGCCGGGACAGCGGTAGCTCTGGAAACACCATATATTTT. It yields the protein CASSRDSGSSGNTIYF. V and J are TRBV5-6 and TRBJ1-3, with 7 bases aligning to TRBD1. CDR1 and CDR2 (germline): SGHDT, YYEEEE. This CDR3 is 16 amino acids long. V was pared by 4 bases and J by 0 bases, with 7 bases of the junction left unmatched. Full variable domain (missing parts from reference TRBV5-6 and TRBJ1-3): DAGVTQSPTHLIKTRGQQVTLRCSPKSGHDTVSWYQQALGQGPQFIFQYYEEEERQRGNFPDRFSGHQFPNYSSELNVNALLLGDSALYLCASSRDSGSSGNTIYFGEGSWLTVV.

This clone is a singleton in its sample. The chain uses TRBV6-5 and TRBJ2-1, with 9 nucleotides matching TRBD1. Trimming took 6 bases from V and 9 from J; bases not matched to a gene: 3. In germline, CDR1 is MNHEY, CDR2 SVGAGI. There are 12 residues in the CDR3. The CDR3 nucleotides are TGTGCCAGCAGCCAGACAGGGGGTGAGCAGTTCTTC. Translated: CASSQTGGEQFF.

This clone was detected only a few times. The V and J genes are TRBV30 and TRBJ1-2, with D tentatively TRBD1 (6 bases). This CDR3 region has 19 residues. Germline loops: CDR1 GTSNPN, CDR2 SVGIG (reference sequence). V lost 2 bases to trimming and J lost 0 bases, with 25 bases between them. As DNA, the CDR3 is TGTGCCTGGAGTTTCGGGACACTGAGCATTTCTTCAGCTAACTATGGCTACACCTTC. Amino acids: CAWSFGTLSISSANYGYTF.

This chain connects TRBV2 to TRBJ1-1; 7 bases map to TRBD1. V dropped 5 bases and J dropped 4; count of bases not matched to a gene: 7. From germline, CDR1 is SNHLY and CDR2 FYNNEI. This CDR3 has 14 amino acids. The CDR3 region is CASSKQGSGTEAFF. The CDR3 nucleotides are TGTGCCAGCAGTAAACAGGGGTCGGGCACTGAAGCTTTCTTT.

The rearrangement joins TRBV28 to TRBJ1-2; D remains unclear. This CDR3 contains 10 residues. Germline-derived CDR1 and CDR2 are MDHEN and SYDVKM. V lost 9 bases to trimming and J lost 8 bases, with 10 bases between them. In DNA, the CDR3 is TGTGCCAGTCTCGGTCGAGGCTACACCTTC. It specifies CASLGRGYTF.

The genes are TRBV4-3 and TRBJ2-5; the D is unclear. This CDR3 is 15 amino acids long. Germline-derived CDR1 and CDR2 are LGHNA and YSLEER. V was pared by 5 bases and J by 2 bases, with 15 bases between. The CDR3 sequence is CASSSPYAMQETQYF. The CDR3 coding sequence is TGCGCCAGCAGCTCCCCGTACGCGATGCAAGAGACCCAGTACTTC.

The J gene is TRBJ2-7, the V gene TRBV11-3; D is perhaps TRBD1 (6 bases). Per the germline V gene, CDR1 is SGHNT and CDR2 is YENEEA. The CDR3 covers 14 residues. Trimming stripped 5 bases from V and 10 bases from J, with 21 bases between. CDR3 sequence (DNA): TGTGCCAGCAGCCCCCTTCACAGGGAAGGGCTACAGTACTTC. Its translation: CASSPLHREGLQYF.

This rearrangement joins TRBV7-9 to TRBJ1-2; perhaps TRBD1 as D (5 bases). The V and J ends lost 0 bases and 6 bases respectively, with 14 bases between them. This CDR3 is 15 amino acids long. The germline CDR1 and CDR2 sequences are SEHNR and FQNEAQ (reference sequence). The DNA for the CDR3 is TGTGCCAGCAGCTTAGCCCTGGACACCGACAATGGCTACACCTTC. Protein product: CASSLALDTDNGYTF.

CDR3 nucleotides: TGTGCCTGGGTGGACAGTTACTATGGCTACACCTTC. The encoded protein is CAWVDSYYGYTF. The chain uses TRBV30 and TRBJ1-2, with D perhaps TRBD1 (6 bases). The CDR3 contains 12 residues. The V gene lost 5 bases and the J gene lost 3 bases, with 10 bases spanning the gap. Germline V gene data show CDR1 as GTSNPN and CDR2 as SVGIG (reference sequence).

The chain joins TRBV6-2 or TRBV6-3 to TRBJ2-7; 7 nucleotides line up with TRBD1. With V trimmed by 4 bases and J by 1 base, 7 bases remained unmatched. The CDR3 consists of 15 residues. Germline V gene lookup returns CDR1 MNHEY and CDR2 SVGEGT. CDR3: CASSSHGTVSYEQYF. CDR3 in DNA: TGTGCCAGCAGTTCCCACGGGACAGTATCCTACGAGCAGTACTTC.

In its sample, this clone was seen a few times. The chain recombines TRBV3-1 (or the pseudogene TRBV3-2) with TRBJ2-7; D gene ambiguous. The CDR3 is made up of 14 amino acids. V gave up 1 base and J gave up 3 bases, with 10 bases separating them. Germline loops: CDR1 LGHDT, CDR2 YNNKEL (reference sequence). In nucleotides, the CDR3 is TGTGCCAGCAGCCAAGCAATCCTAAACTACGAGCAGTACTTC. It is translated as CASSQAILNYEQYF.

The rearrangement joins TRBV20-1 to TRBJ2-3; 8 bases line up with TRBD2. CDR3 length equals 15 residues. Germline V lookup: CDR1 DFQATT, CDR2 SNEGSKA (reference sequence). The ends lost 3 bases at V and 0 bases at J; junction bases unmatched: 5. The chain's CDR3 is CSASSASGSTDTQYF. The CDR3 DNA follows: TGCAGTGCTAGTTCAGCTAGCGGGAGCACAGATACGCAGTATTTT.

The rearrangement links TRBV9 to TRBJ1-1; D is undetermined. Germline V CDR1 and CDR2: SGDLS, YYNGEE. V was shortened by 0 bases and J by 4 bases, with 13 bases between the two germline ends. The CDR3 extends over 15 amino acids. The CDR3 coding sequence is TGTGCCAGCAGCGTAGGAGGGTTATTAGGCACTGAAGCTTTCTTT. Protein product: CASSVGGLLGTEAFF.